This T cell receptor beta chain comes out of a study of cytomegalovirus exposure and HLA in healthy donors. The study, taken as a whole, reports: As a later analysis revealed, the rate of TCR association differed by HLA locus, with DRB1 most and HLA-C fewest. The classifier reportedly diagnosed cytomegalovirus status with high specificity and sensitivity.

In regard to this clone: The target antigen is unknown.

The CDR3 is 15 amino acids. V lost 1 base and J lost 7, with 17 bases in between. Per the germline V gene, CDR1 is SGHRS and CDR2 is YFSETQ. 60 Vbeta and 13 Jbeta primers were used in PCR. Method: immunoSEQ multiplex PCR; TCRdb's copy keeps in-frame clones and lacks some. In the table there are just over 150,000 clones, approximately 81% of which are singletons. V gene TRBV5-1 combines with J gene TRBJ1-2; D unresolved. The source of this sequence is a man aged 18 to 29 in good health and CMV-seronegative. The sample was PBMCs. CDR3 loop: CASSLIGRSDLGYTF. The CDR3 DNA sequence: TGCGCCAGCAGCTTGATCGGGAGATCTGATCTTGGCTACACCTTC.